This T cell receptor (beta chain) is drawn from a study of cytomegalovirus exposure and HLA in healthy donors. Findings and limits, study-wide: TCR association rates varied by HLA locus in a later analysis, with DRB1 highest and HLA-C lowest.

With 0 bases clipped from V and 4 bases from J, the junction kept 12 bases outside the gene matches. Germline loops: CDR1 SGDLS, CDR2 YYNGEE. CDR3 length equals 18 residues. Concerning this clone itself: Antigen specificity is unknown.

Likely unrecorded immune exposures existed in these nominally healthy donors. The study ran its PCR with 60 Vbeta and 13 Jbeta primers. Clones were sequenced by immunoSEQ multiplex PCR, and TCRdb holds only the in-frame ones, with some missing. The table records 120,000 to 150,000 clones, around 10% of them present only once. The V call is TRBV9, the J call TRBJ1-4; 7 nucleotides align to TRBD1. This TCR derives from a male donor in good health and CMV-seronegative. The sample comprised PBMCs. The CDR3: CASSVGGRGKTNNEKLFF. CDR3 coding DNA: TGTGCCAGCAGCGTAGGGGGCAGGGGGAAGACGAATAATGAAAAACTGTTTTTT.